A single sample gave rise to the 5 T cell receptor beta chains below, sequenced in a study of T cells in Graves' hyperthyroidism and ophthalmopathy. It was RNA transcripts that yielded the amplified TCR beta CDR3 regions. HTBI primers drove first-round RT-PCR of the TCR CDR3. TCRdb recomputed calls from the multiplex PCR reads with MiXCR, one row per CDR3 protein. The sample yields fewer than 450,000 distinct CDR3 sequences, about 18% seen once. The sequencing input was blood. The receptors were sampled from a woman aged 30 to 39 with Graves' hyperthyroidism that later progressed to Graves' ophthalmopathy.

In this sample, this clonotype turned up a few times. The chain uses TRBV20-1 and TRBJ2-2; no clear D gene. Germline V CDR1 and CDR2: DFQATT, SNEGSKA (reference sequence). The CDR3 is made up of 14 amino acids. With 0 bases removed from V and 1 base from J, the gap between germline ends came to 6 bases. CDR3 sequence (DNA): TGCAGTGCTAGAGATCCGATGAACACCGGGGAGCTGTTTTTT. Encoded protein: CSARDPMNTGELFF.

This clonotype came up many times. The CDR3, as DNA: TGTGCCAGCACCCAAGAGTCCTCCTACAATGAGCAGTTCTTC. Translated: CASTQESSYNEQFF. The chain links TRBV6-1 to TRBJ2-1, with D unresolved. The CDR3 runs to 14 residues. Trimming left V 7 bases short and J 0 bases short, with 10 bases between. Germline V CDR1 and CDR2: MNHNS, SASEGT.

This clonotype was recorded at least ten times. The chain has TRBV6-1 and TRBJ1-1; a weak D match, TRBD1 (5 bases). Germline values: CDR1 MNHNS, CDR2 SASEGT. The CDR3 consists of 15 residues. Trimming removed 6 bases from V and 5 bases from J, with 19 bases in between. CDR3 amino acids: CASRRDPSGITEAFF. CDR3 nucleotides: TGTGCCAGCAGGCGAGATCCGTCAGGGATAACTGAAGCTTTCTTT.

This clonotype has more than one count but fewer than ten. The chain joins TRBV27 to TRBJ2-1, with TRBD2 matching 9 bases. The CDR3 has 15 amino acids. V was clipped by 6 bases and J by 2 bases; unmatched bases: 5. Germline V lookup: CDR1 MNHEY, CDR2 SMNVEV (reference sequence). The DNA of the CDR3 is TGTGCCAGCAGCTATAGCGGGAGCGCCTACAATGAGCAGTTCTTC. Protein product: CASSYSGSAYNEQFF.

Many counts were recorded for this clonotype. CDR3 protein: CASSVVEITDTQYF. CDR3 nucleotide sequence: TGTGCCAGCAGTGTCGTCGAGATCACAGATACGCAGTATTTT. V is TRBV2 and J is TRBJ2-3; D remains ambiguous. This CDR3 has 14 residues. The ends were cut back, 4 bases at V and 2 bases at J, with 10 bases in the middle. The germline V gene encodes CDR1 SNHLY and CDR2 FYNNEI.